The clone carrying this TCR beta chain showed up just a few times. This record belongs to a study of T cells in Graves' hyperthyroidism and ophthalmopathy. Amplification targeted TCR beta CDR3 regions from RNA transcripts. A first-round RT-PCR of the TCR CDR3 used the HTBI primer set. MiXCR was run by TCRdb on the multiplex PCR reads, yielding one entry per CDR3 protein. The table lists 250,000 to 300,000 distinct CDR3 sequences, about an eighth of them singletons. The CDR3 extends over 16 amino acids. Germline assignment: CDR1 DFQATT and CDR2 SNEGSKA (reference sequence). Trimming at V came to 3 bases and at J to 2 bases, leaving 7 bases not matched to a gene.

The genes are TRBV20-1 and TRBJ2-1; TRBD2 agrees at 10 bases. The TCR sequence derives from a woman in her 30s with Graves' hyperthyroidism that later progressed to Graves' ophthalmopathy. The sample was blood. CDR3 nucleotides: TGCAGTGCTAGTCCTCTCACTAGCGGGGCCTACAATGAGCAGTTCTTC. Its translation: CSASPLTSGAYNEQFF.